This TCR beta chain stems from a study of molecular identifiers for immune sequencing clone quantification. The V gene end was trimmed by 10 bases and the J gene end by 3 bases; junction bases not matched to a gene: 9. This CDR3 is built from 14 residues. The germline CDR1 and CDR2 sequences are SGHNT and YYREEE (reference sequence). In its sample, this clonotype was seen many times. TCRdb reanalysed the PCR reads using MiXCR and keeps one entry per CDR3 protein. The sample carries about 320,000 distinct CDR3 sequences, 20% to 25% recorded once. The chain couples TRBV5-4 to TRBJ2-3, with 9 positions matching TRBD2. This sequence was found in a human donor in good health. Some libraries in this study had Jurkat cell RNA spiked in. Sequencing was done on a sample of naive CD8+ T cells from blood, with Jurkat cell RNA spiked in. Subset noted: FACS-sorted CD8+CD4-CCR7+CD45RA+ naive T cells. CDR3 region: CACRVAGATDTQYF. CDR3 sequence (DNA): TGTGCCTGCCGGGTAGCGGGGGCAACAGATACGCAGTATTTT.